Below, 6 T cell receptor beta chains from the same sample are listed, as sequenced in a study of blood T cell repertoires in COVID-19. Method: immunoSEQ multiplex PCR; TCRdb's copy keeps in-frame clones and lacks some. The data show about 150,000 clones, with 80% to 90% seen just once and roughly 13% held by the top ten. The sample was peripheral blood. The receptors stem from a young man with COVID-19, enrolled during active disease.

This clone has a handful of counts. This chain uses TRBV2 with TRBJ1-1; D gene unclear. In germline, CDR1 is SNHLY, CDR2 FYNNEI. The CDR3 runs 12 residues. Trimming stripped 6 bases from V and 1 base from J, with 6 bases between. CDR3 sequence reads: CASRSENTEAFF. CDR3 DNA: TGTGCCAGCAGATCAGAGAACACTGAAGCTTTCTTT.

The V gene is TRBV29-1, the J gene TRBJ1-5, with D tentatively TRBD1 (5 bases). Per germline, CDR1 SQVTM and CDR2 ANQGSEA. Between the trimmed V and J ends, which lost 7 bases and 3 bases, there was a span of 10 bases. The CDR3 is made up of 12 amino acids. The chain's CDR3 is CSAGRDNQPQHF. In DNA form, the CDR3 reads TGCAGCGCGGGACGGGACAATCAGCCCCAGCATTTT.

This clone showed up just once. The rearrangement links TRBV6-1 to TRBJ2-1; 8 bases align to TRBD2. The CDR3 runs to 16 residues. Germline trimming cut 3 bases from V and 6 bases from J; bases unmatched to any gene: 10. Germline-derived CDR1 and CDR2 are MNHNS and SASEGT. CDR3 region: CASSEVSGGLFNEQFF. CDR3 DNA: TGTGCCAGCAGTGAGGTGTCGGGAGGGCTGTTCAATGAGCAGTTCTTC.

In DNA form, the CDR3 reads TGTGCCAGCAGTCCCTATGCGAACACCGGGGAGCTGTTTTTT. As protein: CASSPYANTGELFF. The rearrangement links TRBV27 to TRBJ2-2; D gene uncertain. CDR1 is MNHEY and CDR2 is SMNVEV in the germline V gene (reference sequence). CDR3 length: 14 amino acids. V lost 5 bases and J 0 bases, leaving 7 bases between the germline ends.

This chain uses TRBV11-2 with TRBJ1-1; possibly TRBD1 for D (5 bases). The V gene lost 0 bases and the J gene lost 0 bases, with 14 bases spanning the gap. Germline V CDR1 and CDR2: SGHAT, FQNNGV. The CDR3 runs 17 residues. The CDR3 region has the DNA TGTGCCAGCAGCTTAGATCGTCTGACAGCCATGAACACTGAAGCTTTCTTT. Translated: CASSLDRLTAMNTEAFF.

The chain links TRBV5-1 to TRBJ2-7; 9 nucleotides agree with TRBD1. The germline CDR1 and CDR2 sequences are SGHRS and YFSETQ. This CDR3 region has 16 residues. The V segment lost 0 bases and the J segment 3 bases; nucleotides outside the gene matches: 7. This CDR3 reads CASSLVGTGFNYEQYF. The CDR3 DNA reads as TGCGCCAGCAGCTTGGTGGGGACAGGGTTCAACTACGAGCAGTACTTC.